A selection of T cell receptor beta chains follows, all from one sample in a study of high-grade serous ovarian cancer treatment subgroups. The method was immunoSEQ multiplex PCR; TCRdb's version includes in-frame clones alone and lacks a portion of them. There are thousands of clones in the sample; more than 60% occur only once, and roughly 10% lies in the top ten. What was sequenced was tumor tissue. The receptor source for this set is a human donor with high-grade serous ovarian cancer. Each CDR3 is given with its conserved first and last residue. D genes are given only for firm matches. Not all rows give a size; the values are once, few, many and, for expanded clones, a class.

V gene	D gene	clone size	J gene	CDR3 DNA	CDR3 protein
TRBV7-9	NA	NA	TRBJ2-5	TGTGCCAGCGCCGGGGGGCTAGCAGAGACCCAGTACTTC	CASAGGLAETQYF
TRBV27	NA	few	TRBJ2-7	TGTGCCAGCAGTTTATGGGGCCGCAGATCCGGCGAGCAGTACTTC	CASSLWGRRSGEQYF
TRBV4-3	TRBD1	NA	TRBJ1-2	TGCGCCAGCAGCCAAGCGACAGGGGGCGGATATGGCTACACCTTC	CASSQATGGGYGYTF
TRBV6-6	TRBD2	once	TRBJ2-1	TGTGCCAGCAGCGCGGGACTAGCGGGCAATGAGCAGTTCTTC	CASSAGLAGNEQFF
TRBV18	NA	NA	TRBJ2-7	TGTGCCAGCTCACCAAATGAGGGAGCCGAGCAGTACTTC	CASSPNEGAEQYF
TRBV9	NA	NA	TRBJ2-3	TGTGCCAGCAGCGCCGCCGAACCGCTTAGCACAGATACGCAGTATTTT	CASSAAEPLSTDTQYF
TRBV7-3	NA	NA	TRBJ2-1	TGTGCCAGCAGCTTAAACGGCGATGAGCAGTTCTTC	CASSLNGDEQFF
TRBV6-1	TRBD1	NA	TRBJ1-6	TGTGCCAGCAGTGAGTTTCCGCTCTCGACAGGGAGTACCTATAATTCACCCCTCCACTTT	CASSEFPLSTGSTYNSPLHF
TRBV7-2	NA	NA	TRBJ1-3	TGTGCCAGCAGCTTAGTCGACACCCTCTCTGGAAACACCATATATTTT	CASSLVDTLSGNTIYF
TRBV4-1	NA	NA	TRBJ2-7	TGCGCCAGCAGCCAAGCTCCAGTCTTTGGCGAGCAGTACTTC	CASSQAPVFGEQYF
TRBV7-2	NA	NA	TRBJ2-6	TGTGCCAGCAGCTTACCCGTCATCTCTGGGGCCAACGTCCTGACTTTC	CASSLPVISGANVLTF
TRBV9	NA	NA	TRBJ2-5	TGTGCCAGCAGCGCCCGGGTGGGCGGAGGGCCCTTACAAGAGACCCAGTACTTC	CASSARVGGGPLQETQYF
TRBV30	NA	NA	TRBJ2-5	TGTGCCTCGGCAGGACTCGATGAAGAGACCCAGTACTTC	CASAGLDEETQYF
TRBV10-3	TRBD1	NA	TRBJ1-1	TGTGCCATCAGTCGGACAGGGGGAAACACTGAAGCTTTCTTT	CAISRTGGNTEAFF
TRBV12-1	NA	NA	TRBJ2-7	TGTGCCAGCAGCTTGTCCCTAGCGTACTACGAGCAGTACTTC	CASSLSLAYYEQYF
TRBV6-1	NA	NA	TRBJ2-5	TGTGCCAGCAGTGGGACAGAACAAGAGACCCAGTACTTC	CASSGTEQETQYF
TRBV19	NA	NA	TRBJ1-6	TGTGCCAGTAGTATGGACAGCGGAGGGTCACCCCTCCACTTT	CASSMDSGGSPLHF
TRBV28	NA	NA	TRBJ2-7	TGTGCCAGCAGTTTTGGAGGGCGAGGTGAGCAGTACTTC	CASSFGGRGEQYF
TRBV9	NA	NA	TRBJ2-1	TGTGCCAGCAGCGGTTGGGACGCGCCTAGCAATGAGCAGTTCTTC	CASSGWDAPSNEQFF
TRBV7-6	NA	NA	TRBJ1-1	TGTGCCAGCAGCTTATCCCAGGGAACTGGGACTGAAGCTTTCTTT	CASSLSQGTGTEAFF
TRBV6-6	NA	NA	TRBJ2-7	TGTGCCAGCAGTTACTGGGGCGGCGCCTACGAGCAGTACTTC	CASSYWGGAYEQYF
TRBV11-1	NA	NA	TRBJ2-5	TGTGCCAGCAGCTCCAGAACGGGCGCCCCCGAGACCCAGTACTTC	CASSSRTGAPETQYF
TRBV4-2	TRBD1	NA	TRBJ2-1	TGTGCCAGCAGCCTACAGGGGGGATCCTACAATGAGCAGTTCTTC	CASSLQGGSYNEQFF
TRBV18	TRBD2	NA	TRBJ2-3	TGTGCCAGCTCACCAAGGACTAGCGGGGGGACAGATACGCAGTATTTT	CASSPRTSGGTDTQYF
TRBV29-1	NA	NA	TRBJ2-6	TGCAGCGTTGATTACTCTGGGGCCAACGTCCTGACTTTC	CSVDYSGANVLTF
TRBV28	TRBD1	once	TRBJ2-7	TGTGCCAGCAGTTCCCACCGACAGGGAGACGAGCAGTACTTC	CASSSHRQGDEQYF
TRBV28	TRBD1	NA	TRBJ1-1	TGTGCCAGCAGCTTTCAGACAGGGCATCCGAACACTGAAGCTTTCTTT	CASSFQTGHPNTEAFF
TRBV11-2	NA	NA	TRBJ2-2	TGTGCCAGCAGCCCCGCTCGGCAGGGAACCGGGGAGCTGTTTTTT	CASSPARQGTGELFF